One T cell receptor (beta chain) is described in this entry. As yet, its antigen is unknown. The data are from a study of cytomegalovirus exposure and HLA in healthy donors. Overall study results and limits: The authors confirmed in vitro that a few CMV-associated chains were specific for CMV antigens.

PCR used 60 Vbeta primers and 13 Jbeta primers. The assay was immunoSEQ multiplex PCR, and TCRdb's table has in-frame clones only and misses some. Of about 110,000 clones in the sample, around 80% were seen once. The germline V gene encodes CDR1 SGHTA and CDR2 FQGNSA. The CDR3 contains 14 residues. V shed 8 bases and J 4 bases; nucleotides not matched to a gene: 10. The sample was PBMCs. The sequence was obtained from a male donor in good health and CMV-seronegative. The chain recombines TRBV7-2 with TRBJ2-7; 8 bases are a match to TRBD2. CDR3 nucleotide sequence: TGTGCCAGCCGTCGGGGGGGTAGCGCTTACGAGCAGTACTTC. This gives the protein CASRRGGSAYEQYF.